The present T cell receptor (beta chain) was sequenced within a study of shared clonotypes between healthy human individuals. Overall study: Each donor's CD4 naive and CD4 memory cells filled three plates apiece, CD8 naive two, and CD8 memory one.

This clone has only a few counts. The repertoire was sequenced with immunoSEQ multiplex PCR; TCRdb's copy has only in-frame clones and lacks some. The data hold over a million clones, with about four fifths observed a single time. The J segment lost 0 bases and the V segment lost 0 bases, leaving 10 bases of the junction unmatched. The CDR3 consists of 21 residues. In germline, CDR1 is ENHRY, CDR2 SYGVKD. This rearrangement joins TRBV10-3 to TRBJ2-1, with TRBD2 matching over 14 bases. The source material was memory CD4+ T cells from PBMCs. Documented subset: CD45RA-negative fraction. This TCR came from a man aged 18-30 years in good health. Some clones in this sample may be carry-over from other donors' samples. CDR3 region: CAISESRTSGRQRSSYNEQFF. The DNA of the CDR3 is TGTGCCATCAGTGAGTCACGGACTAGCGGGAGGCAACGGAGCTCCTACAATGAGCAGTTCTTC.